These T cell receptor beta chains were read from a single sample in a study of cytomegalovirus exposure and HLA in healthy donors. TCRdb's table, derived via immunoSEQ multiplex PCR, lists solely in-frame clones and lacks some. The table lists about 65,000 clones, about 78% of them singletons. Sequenced input: PBMCs. These receptors were collected from a girl aged 5 to 17 in good health and CMV-seropositive. The CDR3 runs from the conserved cysteine through the conserved F or W. Each record gives: D gene, J gene, V gene, clone size, CDR3 protein, CDR3 DNA. D genes are given only for firm matches. Some rows mark clone size as missing; the rest say once, few, many or name a class of expanded clone.

TRBD1 | TRBJ1-1 | TRBV4-1 | NA | CASSQVTGAGIRTEAFF | TGCGCCAGCAGCCAGGTAACAGGGGCCGGAATAAGAACTGAAGCTTTCTTT
TRBD1 | TRBJ2-7 | TRBV30 | once | CAWNRGTHYEQYF | TGTGCCTGGAACAGGGGGACTCACTACGAGCAGTACTTC
NA | TRBJ2-1 | TRBV7-2 | NA | CASSSRGAPFGNEQFF | TGTGCCAGCAGCTCCCGGGGGGCCCCTTTCGGCAATGAGCAGTTCTTC
NA | TRBJ1-1 | TRBV19 | few | CASSIDPGVNTEAFF | TGTGCCAGTAGTATAGATCCGGGGGTGAACACTGAAGCTTTCTTT
TRBD1 | TRBJ2-7 | TRBV28 | NA | CASSFLDRAYEQYF | TGTGCCAGCAGTTTTCTTGACAGGGCCTACGAGCAGTACTTC
TRBD1 | TRBJ2-7 | TRBV13 | few | CASLNSRGDRGYEQYF | TGTGCCAGCCTGAATTCCCGCGGGGACAGGGGCTACGAGCAGTACTTC
NA | TRBJ2-1 | TRBV27 | NA | CASSFLTGFYNEQFF | TGTGCCAGCAGTTTTCTTACGGGGTTCTACAATGAGCAGTTCTTC
NA | TRBJ1-1 | TRBV2 | NA | CASREVPMWSYTEAFF | TGTGCCAGCAGGGAAGTCCCTATGTGGAGTTACACTGAAGCTTTCTTT
TRBD1 | TRBJ2-1 | TRBV7-9 | NA | CASSLVGDSEQFF | TGTGCCAGCAGCTTAGTGGGGGACAGTGAGCAGTTCTTC
TRBD1 | TRBJ1-1 | TRBV7-9 | NA | CASSYPPGTVNTEAFF | TGTGCCAGCAGCTACCCGCCCGGGACAGTGAACACTGAAGCTTTCTTT
NA | TRBJ1-4 | TRBV5-4 | NA | CASSLPGSTNEKLFF | TGTGCCAGCAGCCTACCAGGGTCAACTAATGAAAAACTGTTTTTT
NA | TRBJ1-1 | TRBV4-1 | NA | CASSQDTRAFF | TGCGCCAGCAGCCAAGATACGCGCGCTTTCTTT
NA | TRBJ2-2 | TRBV4-3 | NA | CASSPYRSNGELFF | TGCGCCAGCAGCCCCTACAGGTCTAACGGGGAGCTGTTTTTT